This entry lists 5 T cell receptor beta chains sequenced from one sample in a study of blood T cell repertoires in COVID-19. Produced via immunoSEQ multiplex PCR; TCRdb's table is partial and in-frame only. This sample has 62,000 or so clones; more than 80% occur once, and the top ten carry approximately 3.5%. Sequenced sample: PBMCs or T cells enriched from blood (not recorded which). The receptor set was obtained from a woman aged 40 to 50 with acute COVID-19.

The chain couples TRBV19 to TRBJ2-5; D not resolved. V lost 4 bases to trimming and J lost 5 bases, with 11 bases between them. The CDR3 loop spans 13 amino acids. From germline, CDR1 is LNHDA and CDR2 SQIVND (reference sequence). CDR3: CASSTEELETQYF. In nucleotides, the CDR3 is TGTGCCAGTAGTACTGAGGAATTGGAGACCCAGTACTTC. The variable domain in full, completed from reference TRBV19 and TRBJ2-5, reads DGGITQSPKYLFRKEGQNVTLSCEQNLNHDAMYWYRQDPGQGLRLIYYSQIVNDFQKGDIAEGYSVSREKKESFPLTVTSAQKNPTAFYLCASSTEELETQYFGPGTRLLVL.

This clone is labeled as medium-sized (0.01 to 0.1%). The rearrangement uses TRBV23-1 and TRBJ1-4; D may be TRBD1 (5 bases). Being an ORF, TRBV23-1 has a function that is uncertain. CDR3 length equals 16 residues. V lost 6 bases and J lost 7, with 21 bases in between. Written as DNA, the CDR3 is TGCGCCAGCAGGGGCCAGGGCGGCGGCTGTTGTGAAAAACTGTTTTTT. It is translated as CASRGQGGGCCEKLFF.

This clone has a single count. The chain employs TRBV29-1 and TRBJ2-3; 9 nucleotides align to TRBD1. The CDR3 consists of 16 residues. The V and J ends lost 4 bases and 0 bases, in that order; junction bases with no gene match: 8. CDR1 is SQVTM and CDR2 is ANQGSEA in the germline V gene. The CDR3 coding sequence is TGCAGCGTTGCCCCCGGACAGGGGCGGAGCACAGATACGCAGTATTTT. This gives the protein CSVAPGQGRSTDTQYF.

This sequence joins TRBV5-4 and TRBJ2-4; D may be TRBD2 (5 bases). CDR1 is SGHNT and CDR2 is YYREEE in the germline V gene (reference sequence). This CDR3 region has 13 residues. V was trimmed by 0 bases and J by 4 bases, leaving 5 bases between them. CDR3 region: CASSLERKNIQYF. CDR3 nucleotide sequence: TGTGCCAGCAGCTTGGAGCGGAAAAACATTCAGTACTTC.

The gene calls are TRBV7-2 and TRBJ1-2; unclear D gene. The CDR3 loop spans 12 amino acids. CDR1 is SGHTA and CDR2 is FQGNSA in the germline V gene. V was clipped by 5 bases and J by 4 bases, with 8 bases between them. In DNA, the CDR3 is TGTGCCAGCAGCGTCCCCGGCTATGGCTACACCTTC. Translated: CASSVPGYGYTF.